One sample yielded the 4 T cell receptor beta chains listed below, sequenced in a study of blood T cell repertoires in COVID-19. TCRdb's table, derived via immunoSEQ multiplex PCR, lists solely in-frame clones and lacks some. The sample shows around 200,000 clones, about nine tenths of them seen only once. The sequencing input was peripheral blood. The origin of the receptors is a man in his forties with acute or convalescent COVID-19.

The rearrangement uses TRBV19 and TRBJ1-4; D remains unclear. Deletions cut 8 bases from V and 8 bases from J, with 15 bases between. The CDR3 has 13 residues. The V gene's germline CDR1 is LNHDA and CDR2 SQIVND (reference sequence). The CDR3 nucleotides are TGTGCCAGTTCCTTGGAGGGTAGGGAAAAACTGTTTTTT. Translating it yields CASSLEGREKLFF.

The chain uses TRBV28 and TRBJ2-7; D is perhaps TRBD2 (7 bases). CDR1 and CDR2 (germline): MDHEN, SYDVKM. V was pared by 5 bases and J by 7 bases, with 18 bases between. The CDR3 spans 14 residues. DNA for the CDR3: TGTGCCAGCAGTAAGGGGGGGGCGCGGGTGGAGCAGTACTTC. As protein: CASSKGGARVEQYF.

The rearrangement links TRBV30 to TRBJ2-2; TRBD2 agrees at 8 bases. There are 16 residues in the CDR3. The V and J ends lost 0 bases and 2 bases, in that order; junction bases with no gene match: 5. Germline assignment: CDR1 GTSNPN and CDR2 SVGIG (reference sequence). The CDR3 DNA reads as TGTGCCTGGAGTGTTTTACTAGCGGTTAACACCGGGGAGCTGTTTTTT. Translating it yields CAWSVLLAVNTGELFF.

This sequence joins TRBV20-1 and TRBJ2-7; D is perhaps TRBD1 (6 bases). The ends were cut back, 6 bases at V and 3 bases at J, with 9 bases in the middle. CDR1 and CDR2 from the germline V gene are DFQATT and SNEGSKA (reference sequence). This CDR3 has 11 residues. The CDR3 sequence is CSAAGVYEQYF. CDR3 DNA: TGCAGTGCCGCAGGGGTCTACGAGCAGTACTTC.